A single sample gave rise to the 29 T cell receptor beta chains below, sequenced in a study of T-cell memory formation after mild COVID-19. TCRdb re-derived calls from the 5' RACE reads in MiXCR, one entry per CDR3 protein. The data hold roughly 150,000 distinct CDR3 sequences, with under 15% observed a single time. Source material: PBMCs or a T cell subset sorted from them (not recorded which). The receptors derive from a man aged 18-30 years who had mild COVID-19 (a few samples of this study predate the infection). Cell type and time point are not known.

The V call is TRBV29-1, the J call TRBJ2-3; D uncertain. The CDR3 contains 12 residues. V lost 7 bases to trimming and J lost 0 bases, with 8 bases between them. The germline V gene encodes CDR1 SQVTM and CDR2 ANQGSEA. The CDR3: CSAGASTDTQYF. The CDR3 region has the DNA TGCAGCGCTGGTGCTAGCACAGATACGCAGTATTTT.

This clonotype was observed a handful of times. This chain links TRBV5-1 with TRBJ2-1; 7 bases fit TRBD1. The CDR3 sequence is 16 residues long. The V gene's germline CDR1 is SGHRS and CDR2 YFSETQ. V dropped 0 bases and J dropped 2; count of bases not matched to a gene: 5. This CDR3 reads CASSLVYRGPYNEQFF. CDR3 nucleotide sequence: TGCGCCAGCAGCTTGGTTTACAGGGGACCCTACAATGAGCAGTTCTTC.

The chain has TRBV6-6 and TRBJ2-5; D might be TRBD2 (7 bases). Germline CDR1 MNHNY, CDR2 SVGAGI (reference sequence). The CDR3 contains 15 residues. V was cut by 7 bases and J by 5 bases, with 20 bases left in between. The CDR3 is CASTRDLRGGETQYF. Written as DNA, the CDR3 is TGTGCCAGCACCCGGGACCTCAGGGGAGGGGAGACCCAGTACTTC.

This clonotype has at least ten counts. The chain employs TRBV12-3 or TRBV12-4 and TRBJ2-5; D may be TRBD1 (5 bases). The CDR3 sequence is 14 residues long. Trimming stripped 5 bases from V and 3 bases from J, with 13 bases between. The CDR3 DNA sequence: TGTGCCAGCAGTCCCACCTGGACAAAAGAGACCCAGTACTTC. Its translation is CASSPTWTKETQYF.

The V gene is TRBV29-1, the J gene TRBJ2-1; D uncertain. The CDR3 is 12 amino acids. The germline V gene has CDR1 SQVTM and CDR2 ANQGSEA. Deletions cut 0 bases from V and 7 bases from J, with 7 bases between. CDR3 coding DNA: TGCAGCGTTGAAGAGAACGGGAATGAGCAGTTCTTC. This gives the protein CSVEENGNEQFF.

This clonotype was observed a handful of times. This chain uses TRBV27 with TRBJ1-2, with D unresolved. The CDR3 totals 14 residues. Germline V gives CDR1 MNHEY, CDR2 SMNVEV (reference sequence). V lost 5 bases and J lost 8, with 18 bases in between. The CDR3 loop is CASSRSTTAGGYTF. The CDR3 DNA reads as TGTGCCAGCAGTCGCTCCACCACCGCGGGGGGCTACACCTTC.

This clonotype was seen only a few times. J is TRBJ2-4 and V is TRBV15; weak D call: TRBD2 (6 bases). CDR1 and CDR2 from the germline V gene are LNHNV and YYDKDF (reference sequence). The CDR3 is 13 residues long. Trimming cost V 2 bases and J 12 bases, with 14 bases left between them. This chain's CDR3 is CATSRSPTSPQYF. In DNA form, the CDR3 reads TGTGCCACCAGCAGATCTCCGACTAGTCCTCAGTACTTC. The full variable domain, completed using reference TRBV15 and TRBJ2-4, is DAMVIQNPRYQVTQFGKPVTLSCSQTLNHNVMYWYQQKSSQAPKLLFHYYDKDFNNEADTPDNFQSRRPNTSFCFLDIRSPGLGDTAMYLCATSRSPTSPQYFGAGTRLSVL.

The CDR3 reads CASSPGQGTAYEQYV. The CDR3 coding sequence is TGTGCCAGCAGCCCGGGACAGGGGACGGCCTACGAGCAGTACGTC. The genes are TRBV5-4 and TRBJ2-7; 10 positions agree with TRBD1. Germline V CDR1 and CDR2: SGHNT, YYREEE (reference sequence). The CDR3 is 15 amino acids. The trim removed 4 bases at V and 2 bases at J, leaving 6 bases unmatched.

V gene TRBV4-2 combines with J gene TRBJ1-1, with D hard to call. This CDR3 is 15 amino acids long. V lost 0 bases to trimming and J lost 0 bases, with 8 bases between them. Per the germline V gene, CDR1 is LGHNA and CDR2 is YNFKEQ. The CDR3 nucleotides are TGTGCCAGCAGCCAAGAAGGCCAGCTGAACACTGAAGCTTTCTTT. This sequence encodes CASSQEGQLNTEAFF.

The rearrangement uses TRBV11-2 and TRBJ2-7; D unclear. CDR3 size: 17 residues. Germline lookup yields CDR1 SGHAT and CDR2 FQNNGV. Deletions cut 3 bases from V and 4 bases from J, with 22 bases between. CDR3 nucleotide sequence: TGTGCCAGCAGCTTGGCGCATGCAAGGACCGGCGATTACGAGCAGTACTTC. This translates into CASSLAHARTGDYEQYF.

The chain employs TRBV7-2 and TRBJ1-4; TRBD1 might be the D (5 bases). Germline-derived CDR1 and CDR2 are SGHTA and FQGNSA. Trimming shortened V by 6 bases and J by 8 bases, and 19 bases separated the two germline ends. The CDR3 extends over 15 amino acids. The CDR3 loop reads CASSFGAQSGEKLFF. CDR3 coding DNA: TGTGCCAGCAGTTTTGGGGCTCAAAGTGGGGAAAAACTGTTTTTT.

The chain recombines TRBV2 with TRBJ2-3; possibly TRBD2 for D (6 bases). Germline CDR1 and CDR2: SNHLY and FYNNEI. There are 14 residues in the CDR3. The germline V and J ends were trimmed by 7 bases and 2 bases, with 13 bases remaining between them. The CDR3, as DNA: TGTGCCAGCAAGGGCGGGGTCCACACAGATACGCAGTATTTT. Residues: CASKGGVHTDTQYF. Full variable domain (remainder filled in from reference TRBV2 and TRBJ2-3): EPEVTQTPSHQVTQMGQEVILRCVPISNHLYFYWYRQILGQKVEFLVSFYNNEISEKSEIFDDQFSVERPDGSNFTLKIRSTKLEDSAMYFCASKGGVHTDTQYFGPGTRLTVL.

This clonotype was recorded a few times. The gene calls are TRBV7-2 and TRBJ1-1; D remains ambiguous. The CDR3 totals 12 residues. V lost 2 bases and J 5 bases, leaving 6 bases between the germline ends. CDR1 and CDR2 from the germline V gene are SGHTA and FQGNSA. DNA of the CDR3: TGTGCCAGCAGCTTACGCGAGACTGAAGCTTTCTTT. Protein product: CASSLRETEAFF.

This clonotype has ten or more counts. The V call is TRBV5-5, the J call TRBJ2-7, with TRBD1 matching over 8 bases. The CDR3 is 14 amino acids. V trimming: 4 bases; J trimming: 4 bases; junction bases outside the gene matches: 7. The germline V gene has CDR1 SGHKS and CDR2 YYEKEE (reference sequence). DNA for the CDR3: TGTGCCAGCAGCCGGGGGCAGGGGGCTTACGAGCAGTACTTC. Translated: CASSRGQGAYEQYF.

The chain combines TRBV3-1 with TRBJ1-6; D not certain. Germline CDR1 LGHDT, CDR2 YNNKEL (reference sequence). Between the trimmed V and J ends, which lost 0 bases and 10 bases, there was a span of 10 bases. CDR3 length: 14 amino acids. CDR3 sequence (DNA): TGTGCCAGCAGCCAAGATTTCAGGACCTCACCCCTCCACTTT. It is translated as CASSQDFRTSPLHF.

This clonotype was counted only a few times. The CDR3 protein is CASSLETGLGTGELFF. The CDR3 DNA reads as TGCGCCAGCAGCTTGGAGACAGGCCTGGGGACCGGGGAGCTGTTTTTT. V gene TRBV5-1 combines with J gene TRBJ2-2; possibly TRBD1 for D (6 bases). V was shortened by 0 bases and J by 5 bases, with 14 bases between the two germline ends. CDR1 and CDR2 from the germline V gene are SGHRS and YFSETQ. The CDR3 length is 16 residues.

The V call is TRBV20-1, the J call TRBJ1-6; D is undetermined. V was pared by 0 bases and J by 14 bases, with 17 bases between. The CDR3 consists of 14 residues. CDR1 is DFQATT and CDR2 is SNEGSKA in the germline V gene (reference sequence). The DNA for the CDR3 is TGCAGTGCTAGAGATCGGGAGGGTGTAAAATCCCTCCACTTT. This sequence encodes CSARDREGVKSLHF.

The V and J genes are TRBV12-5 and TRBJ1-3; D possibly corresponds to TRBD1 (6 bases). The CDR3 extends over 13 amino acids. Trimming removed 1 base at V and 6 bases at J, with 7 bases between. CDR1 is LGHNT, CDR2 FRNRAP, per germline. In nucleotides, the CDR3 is TGTGCTAGTGGTTTGGGGACAGCAAACACCATATATTTT. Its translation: CASGLGTANTIYF.

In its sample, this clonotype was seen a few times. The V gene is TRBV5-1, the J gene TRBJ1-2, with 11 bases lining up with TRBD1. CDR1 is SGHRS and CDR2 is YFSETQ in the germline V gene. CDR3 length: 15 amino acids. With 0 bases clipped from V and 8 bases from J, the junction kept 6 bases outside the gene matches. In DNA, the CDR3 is TGCGCCAGCAGCTTGGCCGGGACAGGGGGGGAAGGCTACACCTTC. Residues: CASSLAGTGGEGYTF.

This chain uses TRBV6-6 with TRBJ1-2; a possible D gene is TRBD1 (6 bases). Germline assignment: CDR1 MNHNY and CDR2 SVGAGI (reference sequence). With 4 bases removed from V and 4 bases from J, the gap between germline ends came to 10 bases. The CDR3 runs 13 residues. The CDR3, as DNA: TGTGCCAGCAGTTCACGACAGGCCTATGGCTACACCTTC. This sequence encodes CASSSRQAYGYTF.

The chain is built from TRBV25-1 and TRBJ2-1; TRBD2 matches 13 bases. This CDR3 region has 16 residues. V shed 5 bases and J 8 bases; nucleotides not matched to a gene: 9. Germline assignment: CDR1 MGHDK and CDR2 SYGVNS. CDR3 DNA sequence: TGTGCCAGCAGTAAGGGACTAGCGGGGATGCGGGATGAGCAGTTCTTC. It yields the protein CASSKGLAGMRDEQFF. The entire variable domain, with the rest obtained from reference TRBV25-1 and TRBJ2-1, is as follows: EADIYQTPRYLVIGTGKKITLECSQTMGHDKMYWYQQDPGMELHLIHYSYGVNSTEKGDLSSESTVSRIRTEHFPLTLESARPSHTSQYLCASSKGLAGMRDEQFFGPGTRLTVL.

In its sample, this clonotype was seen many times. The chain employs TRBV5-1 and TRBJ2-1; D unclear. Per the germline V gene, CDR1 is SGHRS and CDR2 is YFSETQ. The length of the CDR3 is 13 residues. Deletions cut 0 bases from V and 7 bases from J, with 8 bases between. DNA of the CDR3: TGCGCCAGCAGCTTGGGGGAAATTAATGAGCAGTTCTTC. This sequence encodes CASSLGEINEQFF.

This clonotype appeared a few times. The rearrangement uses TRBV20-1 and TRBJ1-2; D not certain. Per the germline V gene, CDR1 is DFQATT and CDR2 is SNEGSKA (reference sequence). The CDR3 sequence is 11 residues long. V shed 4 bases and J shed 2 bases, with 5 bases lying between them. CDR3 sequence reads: CSATQNYGYTF. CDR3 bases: TGCAGTGCTACACAGAACTATGGCTACACCTTC.

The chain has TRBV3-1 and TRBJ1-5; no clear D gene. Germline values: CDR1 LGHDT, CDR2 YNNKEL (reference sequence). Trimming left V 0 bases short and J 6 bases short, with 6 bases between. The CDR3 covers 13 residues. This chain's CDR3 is CASSQERSQPQHF. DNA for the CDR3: TGTGCCAGCAGCCAAGAGAGAAGTCAGCCCCAGCATTTT.

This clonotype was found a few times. CDR3 DNA: TGTGCCAGCAGCCCAAACCGGCTCCCCACAGATACGCAGTATTTT. Its protein is CASSPNRLPTDTQYF. The chain employs TRBV11-2 and TRBJ2-3; D is uncertain. V lost 5 bases, J lost 2 bases, and 14 bases lay in between. This CDR3 has 15 residues. The germline CDR1 and CDR2 sequences are SGHAT and FQNNGV.

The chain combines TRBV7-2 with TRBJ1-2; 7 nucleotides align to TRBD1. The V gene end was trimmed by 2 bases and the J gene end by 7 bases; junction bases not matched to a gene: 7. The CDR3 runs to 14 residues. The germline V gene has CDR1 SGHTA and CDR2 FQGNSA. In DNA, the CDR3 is TGTGCCAGCAGCTTAAATACAGGGGTTGGTGGCTACACCTTC. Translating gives CASSLNTGVGGYTF.

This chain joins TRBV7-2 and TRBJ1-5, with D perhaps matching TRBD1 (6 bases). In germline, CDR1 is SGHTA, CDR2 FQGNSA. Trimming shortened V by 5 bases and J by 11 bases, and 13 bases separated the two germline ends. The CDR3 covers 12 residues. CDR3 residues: CASSLRDTAQHF. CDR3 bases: TGTGCCAGCAGCCTCCGGGACACAGCCCAGCATTTT.

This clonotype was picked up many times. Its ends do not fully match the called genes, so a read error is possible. The CDR3 DNA follows: TGCAGTGCTAGTTCCGGGACTAGCATAGATACGCAGTATTTT. This codes for CSASSGTSIDTQYF. The chain combines TRBV20-1 with TRBJ2-3; TRBD2 agrees at 9 bases. The length of the CDR3 is 14 residues. CDR1 DFQATT and CDR2 SNEGSKA come from the germline V gene (reference sequence).

The CDR3 spells CASSQGLAGGLENEQFF. CDR3 DNA sequence: TGTGCCAGCAGCCAGGGGCTAGCGGGGGGGCTGGAGAATGAGCAGTTCTTC. The V and J genes are TRBV7-6 and TRBJ2-1; 12 positions match TRBD2. There are 17 residues in the CDR3. The trim removed 5 bases at V and 7 bases at J, leaving 12 bases unmatched. Germline V CDR1 and CDR2: SGHVS, FNYEAQ.